The 19 T cell receptor beta chains below were found in one sample sequenced in a study of blood T cell repertoires in COVID-19. Clones were read by immunoSEQ multiplex PCR, and TCRdb kept only the in-frame ones, dropping some. The sample yields 75,000 to 100,000 clones, approximately 82% seen once. The sequenced material came from peripheral blood. The receptors derive from a human donor in a cohort sampled during active COVID-19.

This clone is a singleton in its sample. The chain has TRBV5-1 and TRBJ1-2; 11 bases agree with TRBD1. The CDR3 is 14 residues long. V lost 8 bases, J lost 2 bases, and 5 bases stayed unmatched. Germline V gene data show CDR1 as SGHRS and CDR2 as YFSETQ. Here the CDR3 reads CASTGTGGNYGYTF. CDR3 in DNA: TGCGCCAGTACCGGGACAGGGGGAAACTATGGCTACACCTTC.

The rearrangement joins TRBV11-3 to TRBJ2-2; D may be TRBD1 (6 bases). The V end lost 8 bases, the J end lost 0 bases, and 16 bases lay between the germline ends. In germline, CDR1 is SGHNT, CDR2 YENEEA. The CDR3 is 16 amino acids. The DNA for the CDR3 is TGTGCCAGCTCCCCGGACAGCTTAGCGAACACCGGGGAGCTGTTTTTT. The encoded protein is CASSPDSLANTGELFF.

This chain uses TRBV11-2 with TRBJ2-7; 11 bases match TRBD1. CDR3 length equals 17 residues. Trimming cost V 1 base and J 3 bases; bases outside gene matches: 8. Germline V gives CDR1 SGHAT, CDR2 FQNNGV. The CDR3 spells CASSLGGQGAIGYEQYF. CDR3 bases: TGTGCCAGCAGCTTAGGTGGACAGGGGGCCATCGGCTACGAGCAGTACTTC. Using reference TRBV11-2 and TRBJ2-7 for the parts outside the CDR3, the full variable domain is EAGVAQSPRYKIIEKRQSVAFWCNPISGHATLYWYQQILGQGPKLLIQFQNNGVVDDSQLPKDRFSAERLKGVDSTLKIQPAKLEDSAVYLCASSLGGQGAIGYEQYFGPGTRLTVT.

The chain couples TRBV5-1 to TRBJ2-3; D possibly corresponds to TRBD1 (5 bases). This CDR3 region has 15 residues. Trimming pared 0 bases from V and 3 bases from J, leaving 11 bases between. Germline CDR1 and CDR2: SGHRS and YFSETQ. The CDR3 coding sequence is TGCGCCAGCAGCTTGGAGGGCAGGGAAACAGATACGCAGTATTTT. As protein: CASSLEGRETDTQYF.

This chain uses TRBV3-1 (or the pseudogene TRBV3-2) with TRBJ2-7; 8 positions match TRBD1. The trim removed 6 bases at V and 5 bases at J, leaving 6 bases unmatched. The CDR3 totals 13 residues. From germline, CDR1 is LGHDT and CDR2 YNNKEL (reference sequence). The CDR3 region is CASRQGVRNEQYF. The CDR3 DNA is TGTGCCAGCAGACAGGGGGTACGCAACGAGCAGTACTTC.

This clone was observed a handful of times. V gene TRBV5-1 combines with J gene TRBJ1-2, with 9 bases identical to TRBD1. Trimming removed 4 bases from V and 4 bases from J; junction bases left unmatched: 11. There are 16 residues in the CDR3. Per the germline V gene, CDR1 is SGHRS and CDR2 is YFSETQ. CDR3 DNA sequence: TGCGCCAGCAGCCTACAGGGGGCGGCCAGCGGCTATGGCTACACCTTC. This codes for CASSLQGAASGYGYTF.

The V gene is TRBV7-9, the J gene TRBJ2-2; 7 nucleotides agree with TRBD1. V gave up 5 bases and J gave up 3 bases; unmatched junction bases: 12. The CDR3 has 17 residues. CDR1 is SEHNR, CDR2 FQNEAQ, per germline (reference sequence). CDR3 residues: CASSTRQGSSDTGELFF. Here the CDR3 DNA reads TGTGCCAGCAGCACCCGACAGGGTTCGTCGGACACCGGGGAGCTGTTTTTT.

The chain employs TRBV7-3 and TRBJ1-6, with unresolved D. Germline CDR1 reads SGHTA; CDR2 reads FQGTGA. The V end was cut by 4 bases, the J end by 8 bases, with 9 bases between. The CDR3 has 13 amino acids. CDR3 sequence (DNA): TGTGCCAGCAGCTCCACAGTAGATTCACCCCTCCACTTT. Its translation is CASSSTVDSPLHF.

The V gene is TRBV19, the J gene TRBJ2-2, with D perhaps matching TRBD1 (6 bases). This CDR3 is 15 amino acids long. Germline-derived CDR1 and CDR2 are LNHDA and SQIVND (reference sequence). Between the trimmed V and J ends, which lost 7 bases and 2 bases, there was a span of 14 bases. The CDR3 reads CASNPGVINTGELFF. In DNA, the CDR3 is TGTGCCAGTAATCCAGGGGTCATCAACACCGGGGAGCTGTTTTTT.

The genes are TRBV11-1 and TRBJ1-6, with D tentatively TRBD1 (5 bases). The CDR3 length is 16 residues. Germline CDR1 SGHAT, CDR2 FQDESV (reference sequence). With 1 base removed from V and 7 bases from J, the gap between germline ends came to 14 bases. This CDR3 is CASSLVGASWNSPLHF. The DNA of the CDR3 is TGTGCCAGCAGCTTAGTAGGGGCCAGCTGGAATTCACCCCTCCACTTT.

This clone was recorded once. J is TRBJ2-7 and V is TRBV15; D perhaps matches TRBD2 (6 bases). Looked up from germline, CDR1 is LNHNV and CDR2 is YYDKDF (reference sequence). The V end lost 1 base, the J end lost 2 bases, and 9 bases lay between the germline ends. The CDR3 length is 14 residues. The CDR3 here is CATSRAGGPYEQYF. CDR3 sequence (DNA): TGTGCCACCAGCAGAGCCGGAGGGCCCTACGAGCAGTACTTC.

This chain joins TRBV6-5 and TRBJ2-5; no clear D gene. V was pared by 4 bases and J by 2 bases, with 5 bases between. The CDR3 has 12 amino acids. Germline assignment: CDR1 MNHEY and CDR2 SVGAGI. The DNA for the CDR3 is TGTGCCAGCAGTTCTATACAAGAGACCCAGTACTTC. Translation: CASSSIQETQYF.

V and J are TRBV5-1 and TRBJ2-3, with D maybe TRBD1 (6 bases). Germline V gene sequence: CDR1 SGHRS, CDR2 YFSETQ. The V end lost 4 bases, the J end lost 3 bases, and 21 bases lay between the germline ends. CDR3 length: 17 amino acids. The CDR3, as DNA: TGCGCCAGCAGCAGGCAGCTTAACCGGGACAAAACAGATACGCAGTATTTT. Translated: CASSRQLNRDKTDTQYF.

The V call is TRBV2, the J call TRBJ1-5; 7 bases agree with TRBD1. Germline V CDR1 and CDR2: SNHLY, FYNNEI. The trim removed 8 bases at V and 7 bases at J, leaving 8 bases unmatched. This CDR3 comprises 13 residues. The CDR3 coding sequence is TGTGCCAGCTCAACAGGGGTAGGGCAGCCCCAGCATTTT. This translates into CASSTGVGQPQHF.

This clone has more than one count but fewer than ten. The CDR3 DNA reads TGTGCCACCAGCAGTAGCGGGGGGGCGAGAGAGACCCAGTACTTC. As protein: CATSSSGGARETQYF. The J gene is TRBJ2-5, the V gene TRBV15; 11 nucleotides agree with TRBD2. Trimming removed 3 bases from V and 4 bases from J; junction bases left unmatched: 4. This CDR3 is built from 15 residues. From germline, CDR1 is LNHNV and CDR2 YYDKDF (reference sequence).

The CDR3 is CASSLQGNSNQPQHF. The CDR3 nucleotides read TGTGCCAGCAGCTTACAGGGAAATAGCAATCAGCCCCAGCATTTT. The V gene is TRBV7-8, the J gene TRBJ1-5, with a possible D match to TRBD1 (5 bases). CDR1 SGHVS and CDR2 FQNEAQ come from the germline V gene. Trimming cost V 2 bases and J 0 bases, with 8 bases left between them. The CDR3 length is 15 residues.

This clone was seen a few times. The same CDR3 also results from other DNA sequences found in this sample. The V and J genes are TRBV5-1 and TRBJ2-7; D might be TRBD2 (5 bases). CDR1 and CDR2 (germline): SGHRS, YFSETQ. The length of the CDR3 is 13 residues. V was clipped by 1 base and J by 2 bases, with 7 bases between them. The CDR3 reads CASSLNGAYEQYF. CDR3 sequence (DNA): TGCGCCAGCAGCTTGAACGGGGCCTACGAGCAGTACTTC.

As for this clone: The sample carries other DNA sequences with the same CDR3. The chain carries TRBV5-5 and TRBJ2-1; TRBD1 is a possible D gene (5 bases). Trimming took off 4 bases at V and 12 bases at J, with 14 bases between the two ends. The CDR3 has 12 amino acids. Germline V gene lookup returns CDR1 SGHKS and CDR2 YYEKEE (reference sequence). The CDR3 coding sequence is TGTGCCAGCAGCCTACAGGACCGCGGGCAGTTCTTC. Translated: CASSLQDRGQFF.

V and J are TRBV30 and TRBJ2-7; 10 bases are shared with TRBD2. With V trimmed by 5 bases and J by 9 bases, 10 bases remained unmatched. This CDR3 is 13 amino acids long. CDR1 GTSNPN and CDR2 SVGIG come from the germline V gene (reference sequence). In DNA, the CDR3 is TGTGCCTGGGGGAGGCGGACTAGCGGTCCGCAGTACTTC. Residues: CAWGRRTSGPQYF.